Listed below are T cell receptor beta chains from one sample, sequenced in a study of response to subunit inactivated influenza vaccine. TCRdb analysed the RT-PCR reads with MiXCR anew, one entry per CDR3 protein. The data hold hundreds of thousands of distinct CDR3 sequences, with approximately 15% observed a single time. Sequencing used PBMCs from blood, obtained around 14 days before vaccination. These receptors were obtained from a man aged 45 to 65 who received an inactivated influenza vaccine. Both conserved end residues are part of each CDR3. The order of the fields is clone size, D gene, V gene, J gene, CDR3 DNA, CDR3 protein. D genes are given only for firm matches. Rows give clone size only sometimes, using once, few, many, or a class for an expanded clone.

few	TRBD1	TRBV7-9	TRBJ2-3	TGTGCCAGCAGCCCACGGGGACAGAGTAGAGATACGCAGTATTTT	CASSPRGQSRDTQYF
few	.	TRBV11-2	TRBJ2-5	TGTGCCAGCAGCTTGTATGAGGCGGGCGGGGAGACCCAGTACTTC	CASSLYEAGGETQYF
.	.	TRBV19	TRBJ2-1	TGTGCCAGTAGTATCCCCTCGCTCCTGAGCATGTCGGATGAGCAGTTCTTC	CASSIPSLLSMSDEQFF
few	.	TRBV20-1	TRBJ1-2	TGCAGTGCGATCACCCTTCAGGGAACTGGGGGCTACACCTTC	CSAITLQGTGGYTF
few	.	TRBV12-3/TRBV12-4	TRBJ1-5	TGTGCCAGCAGTCGAGCTCAGGGTGGCAATCAGCCCCAGCATTTT	CASSRAQGGNQPQHF
.	TRBD2	TRBV20-1	TRBJ2-1	TGCAGCCCCGGGACTAGGACCGGTGAGCAGTTCTTC	CSPGTRTGEQFF
few	.	TRBV6-1	TRBJ2-2	TGTGCCAGCAGAGATCTCGCGAACACCGGGGAGCTGTTTTTT	CASRDLANTGELFF
.	TRBD2	TRBV6-5	TRBJ2-2	TGTGCCAGCAGTTTTTATAGCGGGGGCGCGAACACCGGGGAGCTGTTTTTT	CASSFYSGGANTGELFF
many	TRBD1	TRBV29-1	TRBJ2-2	TGCAGCGCGAGGGACAGGGCTCCCGGGGAGCTGTTTTTT	CSARDRAPGELFF
.	TRBD1	TRBV7-9	TRBJ2-5	TGTGCCAGCAGCTACTCCCACCGGGACAGGGGCCAAGAGACCCAGTACTTC	CASSYSHRDRGQETQYF
few	TRBD1	TRBV29-1	TRBJ1-2	TGCAGCGTAGACCGGGACAGGGACGGCTACACCTTC	CSVDRDRDGYTF
.	.	TRBV5-1	TRBJ2-5	TGCGCCAGCAGTTCCCGAACGCCACAAGAGACCCAGTACTTC	CASSSRTPQETQYF
.	.	TRBV29-1	TRBJ2-2	TGCAGCGTTGAAGTGGCTCAGAGGTGGTCCACCGGGGAGCTGTTTTTT	CSVEVAQRWSTGELFF
.	.	TRBV7-2	TRBJ1-5	TGTGCCAGCAGCAAGGACCGATTGCAGCCCCAGCATTTT	CASSKDRLQPQHF
few	TRBD2	TRBV6-5	TRBJ2-1	TGTGCCAGCAGTTACAAGGGAGGGCAAAACAATGAGCAGTTCTTC	CASSYKGGQNNEQFF
.	.	TRBV7-2	TRBJ2-7	TGTGCCAGCAGCGTATTAGGTAGTCTACCAGCCTACGAGCAGTACTTC	CASSVLGSLPAYEQYF
few	TRBD1	TRBV12-3/TRBV12-4	TRBJ1-2	TGTGCCAGCAGTTTAATGACAGGGGGCTTTGGCTACACCTTC	CASSLMTGGFGYTF
few	TRBD2	TRBV10-3	TRBJ2-5	TGTGCCATAGGAAGTTGGGAGGGAGAGACCCAGTACTTC	CAIGSWEGETQYF
few	.	TRBV9	TRBJ1-5	TGTGCCAGCAGCGTCCATAGCAATCAGCCCCAGCATTTT	CASSVHSNQPQHF
few	TRBD1	TRBV12-3/TRBV12-4	TRBJ2-1	TGTGCCAGCGGTCGGGACAGATACAATGAGCAGTTCTTC	CASGRDRYNEQFF
many	.	TRBV5-1	TRBJ2-3	TGCGCCAGCAGCTGGATGACACCTAGCACAGATACGCAGTATTTT	CASSWMTPSTDTQYF
.	TRBD2	TRBV20-1	TRBJ2-5	TGCAGTGCTAGAGGGACTAGCGGGGACCTCCAAGAGACCCAGTACTTC	CSARGTSGDLQETQYF
few	.	TRBV10-3	TRBJ1-1	TGTGCCATCAGTGCGTCCGACATCCCCCGCTCTGAAGCTTTCTTT	CAISASDIPRSEAFF
once	TRBD2	TRBV11-2	TRBJ2-3	TGTGCCAGCAACGGACTAGCGGGCACTAGCACAGATACGCAGTATTTT	CASNGLAGTSTDTQYF
.	TRBD2	TRBV5-1	TRBJ2-1	TGCGCCAGCAGCTTAGTACTAGCGGGAGGGGGTTATGAGCAGTTCTTC	CASSLVLAGGGYEQFF
.	.	TRBV7-2	TRBJ1-4	TGTGCCAGCAGCCCTAGAGGGAGCACTAATGAAAAACTGTTTTTT	CASSPRGSTNEKLFF
.	TRBD2	TRBV28	TRBJ2-5	TGTGCCAGCAGTTTATACCGACTAGCGGGGGGGCAAGAGACCCAGTACTTC	CASSLYRLAGGQETQYF
many	.	TRBV5-1	TRBJ1-3	TGCGCCAGCAGCTTGGGTCAGGGCACTGGAAACACCATATATTTT	CASSLGQGTGNTIYF
.	.	TRBV12-3/TRBV12-4	TRBJ1-4	TGTGCCAGCAGTTCGGCAGGGTATAGTGAAAAACTGTTTTTT	CASSSAGYSEKLFF
.	.	TRBV19	TRBJ2-7	TGTGCCAGTAGTATAGATGAGAACCCCTCCTACGAGCAGTACTTC	CASSIDENPSYEQYF
few	TRBD1	TRBV27	TRBJ1-4	TGTGCCAGCAGTTTACTAGGGACAGGGGGCCTTGAAAAACTGTTTTTT	CASSLLGTGGLEKLFF
many	.	TRBV6-5	TRBJ2-1	TGTGCCAGCAGTTACGAACACCGTCTAGGAGAGCAGTTCTTC	CASSYEHRLGEQFF
.	.	TRBV10-1	TRBJ1-2	TGCGCCACTATCACAGGGACAAGTGGCTACACCTTC	CATITGTSGYTF
few	TRBD2	TRBV7-9	TRBJ2-1	TGTGCCAGCAGCTTCGGGACTAGCGGGAGGGCCCTTCGTGAGCAGTTCTTC	CASSFGTSGRALREQFF
many	TRBD1	TRBV12-3/TRBV12-4	TRBJ1-2	TGTGCCAGCAGTGTGGACAGGGACTATGGCTACACCTTC	CASSVDRDYGYTF
few	.	TRBV3-1	TRBJ2-2	TGTGCCAGCAGCCTAACTGCGATCGGGAGAACCAGAACCGGGGAGCTGTTTTTT	CASSLTAIGRTRTGELFF
few	.	TRBV27	TRBJ1-1	TGTGCCAGCAGTCCTCAGGGGTGGAGGAACACTGAAGCTTTCTTT	CASSPQGWRNTEAFF
.	.	TRBV19	TRBJ2-1	TGTGCCAGTACTACACTCTCCTACAATGAGCAGTTCTTC	CASTTLSYNEQFF
.	TRBD1	TRBV20-1	TRBJ1-3	TGCAGTGCTAGAGATAGCCAGGGGGCTTCTGGAAACACCATATATTTT	CSARDSQGASGNTIYF
few	.	TRBV4-3	TRBJ1-2	TGCGCCAGCAGCCAAGATCGAGGTATCCGGTACTATGGCTACACCTTC	CASSQDRGIRYYGYTF
.	TRBD2	TRBV20-1	TRBJ2-3	TGCAGTGCTAGGCCCTGGGGGACTACCATAGATACGCAGTATTTT	CSARPWGTTIDTQYF
.	.	TRBV2	TRBJ1-2	TGTGCCAGCGGGTCGGGGAATTCTTATGGCTACACCTTC	CASGSGNSYGYTF
.	.	TRBV9	TRBJ2-7	TGTGCCAGCAGCGTAGGGTCGAGCTCCTACGAGCAGTACTTC	CASSVGSSSYEQYF
.	TRBD1	TRBV5-1	TRBJ2-7	TGCGCCAGCAGCATCGGGACAGGGAGAAGCTACGAGCAGTACTTC	CASSIGTGRSYEQYF
many	TRBD1	TRBV5-1	TRBJ2-1	TGCGCCAGCAGCTTGGCCGTCCGGGACAGCCAGTTCTTC	CASSLAVRDSQFF
.	TRBD2	TRBV12-3/TRBV12-4	TRBJ2-1	TGTGCCAGCAGTTTGACTAGCGGGAGAGGTGAGCAGTTCTTC	CASSLTSGRGEQFF
.	TRBD2	TRBV6-1	TRBJ2-5	TGTGCCAGCACCGAGAGGCCCAGCGGGGGACTGGGGCAAGAGACCCAGTACTTC	CASTERPSGGLGQETQYF
.	.	TRBV29-1	TRBJ2-7	TGCAGCGTTTCATACGGAACCTACGAGCAGTACTTC	CSVSYGTYEQYF